This record concerns one T cell receptor beta chain sequence. An input of about 0.5 to 1 ug of RNA was subjected to reverse transcription using random hexamers. Each CDR3 protein is one row after TCRdb ran MiXCR on the immunoSEQ multiplex PCR reads. The table records tens of thousands of distinct CDR3 sequences, 94% of them present only once. The record originates from a study of CD8 T cells in Susac syndrome. The sequencing sample was made of CD8+ T cells from PBMCs. This clonotype was sampled from a human donor with Susac syndrome.

As DNA, the CDR3 is TGTGCCAGCTCACCGGATTCCACTGAAGCTTTCTTT. Protein sequence: CASSPDSTEAFF. The chain carries TRBV18 and TRBJ1-1, with no clear D. CDR3 length equals 12 residues. CDR1 and CDR2 (germline): KGHSH, LQKENI. V dropped 3 bases and J dropped 4 bases, with 6 bases sitting between them.